This T cell receptor (beta chain) was recorded in a study of cytomegalovirus exposure and HLA in healthy donors. The PCR employed 60 Vbeta primers together with 13 Jbeta primers. Using immunoSEQ multiplex PCR, the repertoire was profiled, and TCRdb retains in-frame clones only, with some absent. The sample yields tens of thousands of clones, around 78% seen once. V was shortened by 4 bases and J by 4 bases, with 14 bases between the two germline ends. The CDR3 is made up of 15 amino acids. Per the germline V gene, CDR1 is MRHNA and CDR2 is SNTAGT. Study-level findings and limits: Researchers reported in a later analysis that common viral pathogens appeared linked to several top clusters.

Turning to this clone: Its antigen remains unknown.

The source is a man aged 35-49 years in good health and CMV-seronegative. Sequencing input: PBMCs. This rearrangement joins TRBV6-4 to TRBJ2-1, with D maybe TRBD2 (5 bases). CDR3 sequence reads: CASSAESGVYNEQFF. Here the CDR3 DNA reads TGTGCCAGCAGTGCAGAATCCGGGGTATACAATGAGCAGTTCTTC.